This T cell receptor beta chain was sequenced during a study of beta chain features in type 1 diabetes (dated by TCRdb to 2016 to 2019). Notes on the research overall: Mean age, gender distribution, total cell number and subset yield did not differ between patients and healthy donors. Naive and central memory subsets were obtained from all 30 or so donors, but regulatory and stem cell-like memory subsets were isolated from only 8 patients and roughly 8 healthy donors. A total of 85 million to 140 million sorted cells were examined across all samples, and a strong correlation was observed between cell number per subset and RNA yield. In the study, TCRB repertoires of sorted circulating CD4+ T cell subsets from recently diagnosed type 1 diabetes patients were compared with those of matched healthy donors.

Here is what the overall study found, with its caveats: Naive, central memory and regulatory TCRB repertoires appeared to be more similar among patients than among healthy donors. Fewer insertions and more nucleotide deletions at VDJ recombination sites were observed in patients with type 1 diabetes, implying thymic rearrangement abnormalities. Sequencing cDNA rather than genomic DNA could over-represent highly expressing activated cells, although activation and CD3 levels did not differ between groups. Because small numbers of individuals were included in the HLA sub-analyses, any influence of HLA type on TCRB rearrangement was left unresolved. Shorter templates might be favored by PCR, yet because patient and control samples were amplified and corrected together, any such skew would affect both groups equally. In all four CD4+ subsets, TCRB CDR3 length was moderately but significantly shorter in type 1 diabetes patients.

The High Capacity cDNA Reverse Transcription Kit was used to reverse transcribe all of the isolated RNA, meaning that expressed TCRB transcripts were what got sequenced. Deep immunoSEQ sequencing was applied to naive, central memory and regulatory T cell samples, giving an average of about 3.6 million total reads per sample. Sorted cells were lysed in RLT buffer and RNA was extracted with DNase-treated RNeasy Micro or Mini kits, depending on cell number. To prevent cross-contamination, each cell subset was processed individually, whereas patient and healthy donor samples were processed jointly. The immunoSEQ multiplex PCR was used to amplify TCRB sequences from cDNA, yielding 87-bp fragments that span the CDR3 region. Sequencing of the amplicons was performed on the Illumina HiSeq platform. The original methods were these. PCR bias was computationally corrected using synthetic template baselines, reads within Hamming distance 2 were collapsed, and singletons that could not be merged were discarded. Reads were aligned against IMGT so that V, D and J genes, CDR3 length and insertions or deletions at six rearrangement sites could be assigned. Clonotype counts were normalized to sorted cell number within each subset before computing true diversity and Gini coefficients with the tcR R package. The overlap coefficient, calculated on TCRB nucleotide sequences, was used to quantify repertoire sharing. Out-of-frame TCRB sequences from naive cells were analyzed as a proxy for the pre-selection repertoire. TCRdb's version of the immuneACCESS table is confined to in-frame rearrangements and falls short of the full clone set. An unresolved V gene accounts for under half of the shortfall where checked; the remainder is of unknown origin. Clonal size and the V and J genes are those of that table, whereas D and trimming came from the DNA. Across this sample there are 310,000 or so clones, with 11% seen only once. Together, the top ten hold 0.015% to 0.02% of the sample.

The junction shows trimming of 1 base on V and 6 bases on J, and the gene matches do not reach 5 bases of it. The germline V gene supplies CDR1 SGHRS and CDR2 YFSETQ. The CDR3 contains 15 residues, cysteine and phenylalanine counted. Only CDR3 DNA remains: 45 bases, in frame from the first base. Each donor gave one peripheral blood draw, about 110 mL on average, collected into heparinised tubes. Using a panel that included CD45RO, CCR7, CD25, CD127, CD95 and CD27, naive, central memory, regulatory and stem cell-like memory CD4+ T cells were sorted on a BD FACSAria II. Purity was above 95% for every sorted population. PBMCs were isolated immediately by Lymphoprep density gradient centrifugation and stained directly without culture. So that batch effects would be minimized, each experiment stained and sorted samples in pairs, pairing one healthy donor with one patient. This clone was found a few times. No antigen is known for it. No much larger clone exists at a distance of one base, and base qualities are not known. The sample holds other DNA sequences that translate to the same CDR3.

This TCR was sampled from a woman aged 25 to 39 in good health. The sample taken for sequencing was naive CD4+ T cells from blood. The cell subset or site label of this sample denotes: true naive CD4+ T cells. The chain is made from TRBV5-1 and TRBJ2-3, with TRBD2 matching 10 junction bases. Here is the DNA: TGCGCCAGCAGCTTGTTGAGCGGGAGGGCGGATACGCAGTATTTT. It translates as CASSLLSGRADTQYF.